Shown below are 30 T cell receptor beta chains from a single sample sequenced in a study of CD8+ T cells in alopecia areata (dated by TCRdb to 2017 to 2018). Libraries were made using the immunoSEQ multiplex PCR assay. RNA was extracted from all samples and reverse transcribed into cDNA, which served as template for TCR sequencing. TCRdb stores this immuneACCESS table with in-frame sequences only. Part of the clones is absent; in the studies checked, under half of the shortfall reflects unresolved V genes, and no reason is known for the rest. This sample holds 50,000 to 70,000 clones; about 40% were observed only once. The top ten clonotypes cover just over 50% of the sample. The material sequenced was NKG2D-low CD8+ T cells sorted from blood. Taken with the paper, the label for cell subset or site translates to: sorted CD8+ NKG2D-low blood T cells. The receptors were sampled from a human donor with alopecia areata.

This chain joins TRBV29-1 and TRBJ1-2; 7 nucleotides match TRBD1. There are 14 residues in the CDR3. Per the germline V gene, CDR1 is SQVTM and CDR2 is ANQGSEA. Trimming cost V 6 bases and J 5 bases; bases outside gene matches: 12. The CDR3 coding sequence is TGCAGCGTCGCTTCACCTGACAGGGAGTATGGCTACACCTTC. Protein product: CSVASPDREYGYTF. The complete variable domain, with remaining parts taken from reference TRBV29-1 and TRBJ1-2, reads SAVISQKPSRDICQRGTSLTIQCQVDSQVTMMFWYRQQPGQSLTLIATANQGSEATYESGFVIDKFPISRPNLTFSTLTVSNMSPEDSSIYLCSVASPDREYGYTFGSGTRLTVV.

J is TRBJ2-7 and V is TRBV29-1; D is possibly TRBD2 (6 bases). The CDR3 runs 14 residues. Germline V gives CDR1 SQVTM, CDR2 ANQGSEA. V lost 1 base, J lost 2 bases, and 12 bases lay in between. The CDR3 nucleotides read TGCAGCGTTGAAGTACGGGGGTCCACCTACGAGCAGTACTTC. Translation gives CSVEVRGSTYEQYF.

This CDR3 reads CASSPRQGTWEQYF. CDR3 coding DNA: TGTGCCAGCAGTCCCCGACAGGGAACGTGGGAGCAGTACTTC. V gene TRBV27 combines with J gene TRBJ2-7, with TRBD1 matching 7 bases. Germline CDR1 reads MNHEY; CDR2 reads SMNVEV (reference sequence). The CDR3 has 14 residues. V trimming: 5 bases; J trimming: 7 bases; junction bases outside the gene matches: 11.

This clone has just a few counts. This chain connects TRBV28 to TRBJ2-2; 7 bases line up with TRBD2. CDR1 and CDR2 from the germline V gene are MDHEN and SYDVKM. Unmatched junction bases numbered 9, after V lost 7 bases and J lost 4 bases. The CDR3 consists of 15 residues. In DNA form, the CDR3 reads TGTGCCAGCACCCCCGATAGCGGGCCCACCGGGGAGCTGTTTTTT. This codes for CASTPDSGPTGELFF.

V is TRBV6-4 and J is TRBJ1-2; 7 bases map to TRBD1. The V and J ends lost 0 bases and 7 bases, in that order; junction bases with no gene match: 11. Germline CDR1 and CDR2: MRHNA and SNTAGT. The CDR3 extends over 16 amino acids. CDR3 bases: TGTGCCAGCAGTGACTCCAACCACCCCGACAGGGTTGGCTACACCTTC. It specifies CASSDSNHPDRVGYTF.

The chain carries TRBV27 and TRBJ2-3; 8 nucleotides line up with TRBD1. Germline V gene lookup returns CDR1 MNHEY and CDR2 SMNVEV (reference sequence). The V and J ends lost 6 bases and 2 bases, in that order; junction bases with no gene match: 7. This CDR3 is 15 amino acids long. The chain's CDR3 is CASSYRDRHTDTQYF. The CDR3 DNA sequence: TGTGCCAGCAGCTACCGGGACAGGCACACAGATACGCAGTATTTT.

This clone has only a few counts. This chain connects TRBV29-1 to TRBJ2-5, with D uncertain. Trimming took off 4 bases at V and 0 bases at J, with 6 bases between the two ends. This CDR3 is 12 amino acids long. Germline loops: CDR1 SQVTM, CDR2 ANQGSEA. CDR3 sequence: CSVGYDQETQYF. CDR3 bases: TGCAGCGTTGGTTACGACCAAGAGACCCAGTACTTC. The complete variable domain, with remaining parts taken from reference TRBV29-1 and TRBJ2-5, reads SAVISQKPSRDICQRGTSLTIQCQVDSQVTMMFWYRQQPGQSLTLIATANQGSEATYESGFVIDKFPISRPNLTFSTLTVSNMSPEDSSIYLCSVGYDQETQYFGPGTRLLVL.

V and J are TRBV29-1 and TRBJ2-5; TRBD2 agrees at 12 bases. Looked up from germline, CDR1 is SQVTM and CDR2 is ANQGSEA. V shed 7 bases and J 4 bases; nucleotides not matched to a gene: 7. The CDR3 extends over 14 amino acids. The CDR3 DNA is TGCAGCGGAGGGGAACTAGCGGGGGGAGAGACCCAGTACTTC. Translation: CSGGELAGGETQYF.

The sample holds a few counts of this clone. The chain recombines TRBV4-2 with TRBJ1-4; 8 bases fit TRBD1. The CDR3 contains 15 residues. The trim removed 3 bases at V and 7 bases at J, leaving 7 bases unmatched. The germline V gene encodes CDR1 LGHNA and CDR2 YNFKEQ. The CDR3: CASSQEEGQAEKLFF. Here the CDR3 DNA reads TGTGCCAGCAGCCAGGAAGAGGGACAGGCTGAAAAACTGTTTTTT.

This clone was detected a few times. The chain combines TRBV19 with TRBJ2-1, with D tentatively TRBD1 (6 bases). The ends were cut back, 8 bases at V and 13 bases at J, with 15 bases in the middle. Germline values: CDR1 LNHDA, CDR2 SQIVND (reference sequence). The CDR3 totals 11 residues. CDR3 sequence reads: CASATGLAQFF. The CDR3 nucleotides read TGTGCCAGTGCCACAGGGTTAGCCCAGTTCTTC. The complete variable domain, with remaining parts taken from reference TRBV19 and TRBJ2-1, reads DGGITQSPKYLFRKEGQNVTLSCEQNLNHDAMYWYRQDPGQGLRLIYYSQIVNDFQKGDIAEGYSVSREKKESFPLTVTSAQKNPTAFYLCASATGLAQFFGPGTRLTVL.

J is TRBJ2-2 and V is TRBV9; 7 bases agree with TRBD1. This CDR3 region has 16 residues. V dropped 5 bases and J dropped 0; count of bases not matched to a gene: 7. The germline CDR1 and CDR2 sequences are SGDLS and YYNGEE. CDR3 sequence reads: CASSHAGTANTGELFF. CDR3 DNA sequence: TGTGCCAGCAGTCACGCCGGGACAGCGAACACCGGGGAGCTGTTTTTT.

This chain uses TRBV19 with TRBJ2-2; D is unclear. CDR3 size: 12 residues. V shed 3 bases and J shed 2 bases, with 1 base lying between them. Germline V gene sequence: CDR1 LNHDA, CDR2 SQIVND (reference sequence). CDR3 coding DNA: TGTGCCAGTAGTATCAACACCGGGGAGCTGTTTTTT. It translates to CASSINTGELFF.

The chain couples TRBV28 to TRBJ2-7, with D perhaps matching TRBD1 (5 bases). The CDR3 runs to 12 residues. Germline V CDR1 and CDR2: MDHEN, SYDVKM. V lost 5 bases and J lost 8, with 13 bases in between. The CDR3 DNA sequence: TGTGCCAGCAGTCACCAGGGTATTCAGCAGTACTTC. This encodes CASSHQGIQQYF.

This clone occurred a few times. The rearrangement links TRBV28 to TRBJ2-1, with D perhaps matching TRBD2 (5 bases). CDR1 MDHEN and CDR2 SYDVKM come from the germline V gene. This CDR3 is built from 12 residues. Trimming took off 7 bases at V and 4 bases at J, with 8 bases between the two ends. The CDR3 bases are TGTGCCAGCACGCCGGGGTACAATGAGCAGTTCTTC. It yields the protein CASTPGYNEQFF.

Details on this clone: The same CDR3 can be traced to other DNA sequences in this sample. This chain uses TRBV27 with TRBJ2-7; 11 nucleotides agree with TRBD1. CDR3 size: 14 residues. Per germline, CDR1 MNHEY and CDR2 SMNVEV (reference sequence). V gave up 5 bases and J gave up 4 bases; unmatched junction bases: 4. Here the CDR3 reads CASSPGTGGYEQYF. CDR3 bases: TGTGCCAGCAGTCCCGGGACAGGGGGGTACGAGCAGTACTTC.

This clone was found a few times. CDR3 nucleotide sequence: TGCAGCGTTGTGGGGGGAGAGGGGACACACGAGCAGTACTTC. It is translated as CSVVGGEGTHEQYF. The V and J genes are TRBV29-1 and TRBJ2-7; either TRBD1 or TRBD2 may fit D (6 bases each). From germline, CDR1 is SQVTM and CDR2 ANQGSEA. The CDR3 totals 14 residues. V was shortened by 4 bases and J by 5 bases, with 18 bases between the two germline ends.

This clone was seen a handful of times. The CDR3: CAWSVRGLDEQFF. The CDR3 nucleotides are TGTGCCTGGAGTGTACGAGGACTCGATGAGCAGTTCTTC. The rearrangement joins TRBV30 to TRBJ2-1; possibly TRBD2 for D (5 bases). There are 13 residues in the CDR3. Germline CDR1 GTSNPN, CDR2 SVGIG (reference sequence). Trimming removed 0 bases from V and 8 bases from J, with 11 bases in between.

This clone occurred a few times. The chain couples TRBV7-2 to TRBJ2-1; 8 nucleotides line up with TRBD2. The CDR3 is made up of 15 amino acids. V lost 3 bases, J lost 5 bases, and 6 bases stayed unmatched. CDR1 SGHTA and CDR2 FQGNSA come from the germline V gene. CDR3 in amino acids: CASSFTSGKHNEQFF. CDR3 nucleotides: TGTGCCAGCAGCTTTACTAGCGGAAAACACAATGAGCAGTTCTTC.

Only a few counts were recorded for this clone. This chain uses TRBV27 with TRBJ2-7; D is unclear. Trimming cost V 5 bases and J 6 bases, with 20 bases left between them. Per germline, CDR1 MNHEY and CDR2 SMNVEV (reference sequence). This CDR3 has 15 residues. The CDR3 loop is CASSTVDKAPFEQYF. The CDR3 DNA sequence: TGTGCCAGCAGTACCGTTGACAAGGCCCCGTTCGAGCAGTACTTC.

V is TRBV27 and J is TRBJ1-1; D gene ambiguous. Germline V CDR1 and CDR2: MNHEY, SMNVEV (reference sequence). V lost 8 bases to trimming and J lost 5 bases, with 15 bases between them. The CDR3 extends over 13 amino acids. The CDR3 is CASSLSIVTEAFF. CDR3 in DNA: TGTGCCAGCTCGTTGTCCATTGTAACTGAAGCTTTCTTT.

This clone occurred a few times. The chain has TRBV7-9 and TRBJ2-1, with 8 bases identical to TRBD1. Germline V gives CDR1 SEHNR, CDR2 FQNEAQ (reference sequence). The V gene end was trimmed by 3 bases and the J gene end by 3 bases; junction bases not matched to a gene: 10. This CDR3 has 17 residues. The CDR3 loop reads CASSFVPGQVYYNEQFF. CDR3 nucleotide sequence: TGTGCCAGCAGCTTTGTGCCGGGACAGGTTTACTACAATGAGCAGTTCTTC.

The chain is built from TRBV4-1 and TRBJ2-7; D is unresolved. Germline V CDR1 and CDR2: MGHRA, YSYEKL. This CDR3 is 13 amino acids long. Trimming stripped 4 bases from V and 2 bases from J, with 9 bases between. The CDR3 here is CASSPSGPYEQYF. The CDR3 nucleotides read TGCGCCAGCAGCCCGTCAGGTCCCTACGAGCAGTACTTC.

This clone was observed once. CDR3 residues: CASSLENSPNYGYTF. The DNA for the CDR3 is TGTGCCAGCAGCTTAGAGAACAGTCCTAACTATGGCTACACCTTC. The chain carries TRBV7-6 and TRBJ1-2; no clear D gene. Germline CDR1 is SGHVS and CDR2 is FNYEAQ. V lost 1 base, J lost 0 bases, and 9 bases lay in between. The CDR3 has 15 residues.

CDR3 in amino acids: CASSQGSGGNQPQHF. The CDR3 bases are TGCGCCAGCAGCCAAGGCTCCGGGGGCAATCAGCCCCAGCATTTT. This chain connects TRBV4-1 to TRBJ1-5; D remains unclear. This CDR3 is 15 amino acids long. The V gene's germline CDR1 is MGHRA and CDR2 YSYEKL. The V end was cut by 1 base, the J end by 2 bases, with 9 bases between.

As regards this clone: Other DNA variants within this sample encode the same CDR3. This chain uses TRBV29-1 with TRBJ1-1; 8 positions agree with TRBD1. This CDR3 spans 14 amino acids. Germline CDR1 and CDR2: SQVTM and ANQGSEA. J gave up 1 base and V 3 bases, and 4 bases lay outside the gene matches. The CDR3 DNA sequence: TGCAGCGTTGACGTTCAGGGGGCGAACACTGAAGCTTTCTTT. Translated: CSVDVQGANTEAFF.

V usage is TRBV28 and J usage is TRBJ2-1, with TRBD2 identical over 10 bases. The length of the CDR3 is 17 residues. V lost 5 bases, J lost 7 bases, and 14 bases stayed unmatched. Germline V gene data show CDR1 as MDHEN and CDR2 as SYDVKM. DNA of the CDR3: TGTGCCAGCAGTGGTCCATCCCAGCGGGAGGGCCGGAATGAGCAGTTCTTC. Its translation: CASSGPSQREGRNEQFF.

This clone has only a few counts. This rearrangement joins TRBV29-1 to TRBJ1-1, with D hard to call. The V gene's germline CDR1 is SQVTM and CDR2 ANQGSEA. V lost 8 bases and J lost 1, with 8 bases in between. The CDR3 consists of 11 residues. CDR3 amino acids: CSFEGNTEAFF. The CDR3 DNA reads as TGCAGCTTCGAGGGGAACACTGAAGCTTTCTTT. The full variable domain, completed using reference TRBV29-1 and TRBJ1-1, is SAVISQKPSRDICQRGTSLTIQCQVDSQVTMMFWYRQQPGQSLTLIATANQGSEATYESGFVIDKFPISRPNLTFSTLTVSNMSPEDSSIYLCSFEGNTEAFFGQGTRLTVV.

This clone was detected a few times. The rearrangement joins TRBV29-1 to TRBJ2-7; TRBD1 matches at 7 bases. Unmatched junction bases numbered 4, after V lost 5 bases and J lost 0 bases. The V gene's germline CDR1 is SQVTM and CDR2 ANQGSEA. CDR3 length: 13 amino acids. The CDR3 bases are TGCAGCGTTCCGGGACAGTCCTCCTACGAGCAGTACTTC. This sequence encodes CSVPGQSSYEQYF.

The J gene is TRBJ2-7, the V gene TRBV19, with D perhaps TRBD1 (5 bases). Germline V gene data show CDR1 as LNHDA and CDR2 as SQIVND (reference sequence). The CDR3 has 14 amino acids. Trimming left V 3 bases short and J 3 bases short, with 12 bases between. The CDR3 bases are TGTGCCAGTAGTATGGGAACAGGAGACTACGAGCAGTACTTC. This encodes CASSMGTGDYEQYF.

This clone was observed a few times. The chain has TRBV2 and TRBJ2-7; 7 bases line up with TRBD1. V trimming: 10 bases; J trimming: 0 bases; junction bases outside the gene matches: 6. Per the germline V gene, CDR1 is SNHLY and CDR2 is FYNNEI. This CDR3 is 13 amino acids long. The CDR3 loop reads CATDRDGSYEQYF. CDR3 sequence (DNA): TGTGCCACCGACAGGGACGGCTCCTACGAGCAGTACTTC.